These 15 T cell receptor beta chains were sequenced from one sample in a study of cytomegalovirus exposure and HLA in healthy donors. TCRdb keeps only in-frame clones here, not all; method: immunoSEQ multiplex PCR. Of about 220,000 clones listed, about 90% were seen once; the top ten hold 1% to 1.2%. The sequenced sample consisted of PBMCs. These receptor sequences come from a woman aged 18-29 years in good health and CMV-seronegative.

This chain uses TRBV4-1 with TRBJ1-4; D is undetermined. Germline V gene sequence: CDR1 MGHRA, CDR2 YSYEKL. CDR3 length: 12 amino acids. The germline V and J ends were trimmed by 1 base and 7 bases, with 4 bases remaining between them. CDR3 coding DNA: TGCGCCAGCAGCCAAGTCCGTGAAAAACTGTTTTTT. Encoded protein: CASSQVREKLFF.

This clone was seen once. V usage is TRBV29-1 and J usage is TRBJ2-7; 10 bases fit TRBD2. Losses at the gene ends were 4 bases for V and 2 bases for J; bases not matched to a gene: 14. The CDR3 runs to 17 residues. Germline V gives CDR1 SQVTM, CDR2 ANQGSEA. The CDR3 reads CSVVFRESGRAAYEQYF. Here the CDR3 DNA reads TGCAGCGTTGTGTTTAGGGAAAGCGGGAGGGCAGCCTACGAGCAGTACTTC.

The chain carries TRBV19 and TRBJ2-1; D remains unclear. The V gene's germline CDR1 is LNHDA and CDR2 SQIVND (reference sequence). V was shortened by 2 bases and J by 7 bases, with 6 bases between the two germline ends. The CDR3 runs 12 residues. CDR3 protein: CASSIPANEQFF. For the CDR3, the DNA is TGTGCCAGTAGTATACCAGCGAATGAGCAGTTCTTC.

V gene TRBV9 combines with J gene TRBJ2-7; 13 bases match TRBD2. The CDR3 loop spans 15 amino acids. From germline, CDR1 is SGDLS and CDR2 YYNGEE. Trimming took 4 bases from V and 6 from J; bases not matched to a gene: 7. CDR3 in DNA: TGTGCCAGCAGCCCCCGGACTAGCGGGAGTGCCGAGCAGTACTTC. Encoded protein: CASSPRTSGSAEQYF.

The rearrangement links TRBV19 to TRBJ1-1; 9 nucleotides line up with TRBD1. CDR3 length equals 15 residues. V lost 5 bases to trimming and J lost 6 bases; unmatched junction nucleotides: 10. Germline V CDR1 and CDR2: LNHDA, SQIVND (reference sequence). CDR3 bases: TGTGCCAGTAGTCCCCGGGACAGGGCCTGGGCTGAAGCTTTCTTT. This encodes CASSPRDRAWAEAFF.

V gene TRBV18 combines with J gene TRBJ2-1; D unresolved. The CDR3 is 11 residues long. Per the germline V gene, CDR1 is KGHSH and CDR2 is LQKENI. Trimming cost V 5 bases and J 6 bases, with 5 bases left between them. CDR3 DNA sequence: TGTGCCAGCTCAGCAGGCAATGAGCAGTTCTTC. As protein: CASSAGNEQFF.

The rearrangement links TRBV14 to TRBJ1-2; a weak D match, TRBD1 (6 bases). Germline V lookup: CDR1 SGHDN, CDR2 FVKESK. Trimming removed 1 base at V and 3 bases at J, with 12 bases between. The CDR3 runs 15 residues. The CDR3 protein is CASSQVTGGYYGYTF. CDR3 DNA sequence: TGTGCCAGCAGCCAAGTTACGGGGGGCTACTATGGCTACACCTTC.

The chain is built from TRBV4-1 and TRBJ2-3; D gene ambiguous. Deletions cut 1 base from V and 6 bases from J, with 8 bases between. The CDR3 extends over 13 amino acids. CDR1 and CDR2 (germline): MGHRA, YSYEKL. The CDR3 DNA reads TGCGCCAGCAGCCAAGGCGGTCGGGATACGCAGTATTTT. Its translation: CASSQGGRDTQYF.

The V call is TRBV7-9, the J call TRBJ1-1, with 10 bases matching TRBD1. The V gene's germline CDR1 is SEHNR and CDR2 FQNEAQ (reference sequence). Trimming took 5 bases from V and 7 from J; bases not matched to a gene: 4. The CDR3 spans 13 residues. For the CDR3, the DNA is TGTGCCAGCAGCATCGGGACAGGGGTTGAAGCTTTCTTT. Its translation: CASSIGTGVEAFF.

The V call is TRBV6-5, the J call TRBJ2-2, with D possibly TRBD2 on 6 matching bases. Trimming removed 6 bases at V and 1 base at J, with 9 bases between. The germline V gene encodes CDR1 MNHEY and CDR2 SVGAGI. This CDR3 comprises 14 residues. The CDR3 sequence: CASRRGMNTGELFF. The CDR3, as DNA: TGTGCCAGCAGGCGGGGCATGAACACCGGGGAGCTGTTTTTT.

The V gene is TRBV5-1, the J gene TRBJ1-1, with D unresolved. The CDR3 loop spans 11 amino acids. The V end was cut by 4 bases, the J end by 3 bases, with 4 bases between. The germline gives CDR1 SGHRS, CDR2 YFSETQ. DNA of the CDR3: TGCGCCAGCAGCACAGACACTGAAGCTTTCTTT. This encodes CASSTDTEAFF.

The J gene is TRBJ2-7, the V gene TRBV5-1; a possible D gene is TRBD2 (7 bases). This CDR3 spans 15 amino acids. V dropped 5 bases and J dropped 2 bases, with 17 bases sitting between them. Per the germline V gene, CDR1 is SGHRS and CDR2 is YFSETQ. The CDR3 is CASRATFGGPYEQYF. CDR3 coding DNA: TGCGCCAGCAGGGCCACCTTCGGGGGGCCCTACGAGCAGTACTTC.

The V call is TRBV29-1, the J call TRBJ2-1, with a tentative D call TRBD1 (5 bases). CDR3 length: 12 amino acids. Germline CDR1 reads SQVTM; CDR2 reads ANQGSEA. Trimming stripped 6 bases from V and 4 bases from J, with 10 bases between. The CDR3: CSVRQTYNEQFF. In DNA form, the CDR3 reads TGCAGCGTACGACAGACATACAATGAGCAGTTCTTC.

The chain joins TRBV27 to TRBJ1-2; TRBD1 might be the D (5 bases). CDR3 length equals 15 residues. CDR1 and CDR2 (germline): MNHEY, SMNVEV (reference sequence). Trimming cost V 5 bases and J 6 bases, with 19 bases left between them. Here the CDR3 reads CASSPMPGITDGYTF. The CDR3 coding sequence is TGTGCCAGCAGTCCGATGCCAGGGATCACGGATGGCTACACCTTC.

This clone came up once. This chain joins TRBV4-2 and TRBJ1-4; TRBD1 is a possible D gene (5 bases). V was trimmed by 2 bases and J by 8 bases, leaving 12 bases between them. The CDR3 has 14 residues. Germline V gives CDR1 LGHNA, CDR2 YNFKEQ. The CDR3 reads CASSQNRGGEKLFF. As DNA, the CDR3 is TGTGCCAGCAGCCAAAATAGGGGTGGCGAAAAACTGTTTTTT.